This T cell receptor beta chain was sequenced for a study of T cell clonality in common variable immunodeficiency. This clone was picked up many times. Its antigen is undetermined. The CDR3 end falls 3 residues outside the read, so it is completed with the germline J gene. Looked up from germline, CDR1 is SGHAT and CDR2 is FQNNGV. This CDR3 comprises 14 residues. V dropped 5 bases and J dropped 3 bases, with 13 bases sitting between them. Equal genomic DNA amounts from CVID and control samples were sequenced. Produced via immunoSEQ multiplex PCR; TCRdb's table is partial and in-frame only. The sample is made up of over 20,000 clones, none counted only once. Findings and limits, study-wide: Fewer deletions and N-nucleotide insertions were reportedly seen in common variable immunodeficiency TCR beta sequences. CVID subjects shared fewer TCRbeta clones than healthy controls did.

Both groups were predominantly of Caucasian heritage. For at least one year, all CVID subjects received replacement immunoglobulin. The V call is TRBV11-2, the J call TRBJ2-5, with TRBD1 as a possible D gene (5 bases). The sequence came from a human donor with common variable immunodeficiency. Material for sequencing was peripheral blood mononuclear cells. Partial CDR3 DNA: TGTGCCAGCAGCCCCAAGGCAGGGAAAGAGACC. Translated: CASSPKAGKET. The whole CDR3 is CASSPKAGKETQYF.